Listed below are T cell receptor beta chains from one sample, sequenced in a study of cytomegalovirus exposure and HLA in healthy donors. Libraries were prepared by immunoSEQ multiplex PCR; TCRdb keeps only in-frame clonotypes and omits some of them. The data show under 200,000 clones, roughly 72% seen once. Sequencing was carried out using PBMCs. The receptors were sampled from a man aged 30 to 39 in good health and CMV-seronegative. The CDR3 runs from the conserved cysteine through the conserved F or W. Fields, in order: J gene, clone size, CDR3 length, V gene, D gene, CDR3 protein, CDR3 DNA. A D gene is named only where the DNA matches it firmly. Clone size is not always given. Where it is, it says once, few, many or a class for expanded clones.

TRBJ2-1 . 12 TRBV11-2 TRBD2 CASSQGGSGQFF TGTGCCAGCAGCCAGGGCGGGAGTGGGCAGTTCTTC
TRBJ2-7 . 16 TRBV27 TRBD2 CASSLSGGESSYEQYF TGTGCCAGCAGTTTATCGGGAGGGGAAAGCTCCTACGAGCAGTACTTC
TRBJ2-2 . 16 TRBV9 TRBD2 CASSARTGAGTGELFF TGTGCCAGCAGCGCCCGGACGGGAGCGGGGACCGGGGAGCTGTTTTTT
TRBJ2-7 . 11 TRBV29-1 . CSVLQNYEQYF TGCAGCGTTCTCCAGAATTACGAGCAGTACTTC
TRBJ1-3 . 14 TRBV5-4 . CASSVRGSGNTIYF TGTGCCAGCAGCGTGAGGGGGTCTGGAAACACCATATATTTT
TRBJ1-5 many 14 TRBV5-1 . CASSLGDTNQPQHF TGCGCCAGCAGCCTGGGGGACACCAATCAGCCCCAGCATTTT
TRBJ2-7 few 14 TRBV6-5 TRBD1 CASTDSLTGNEQYF TGTGCCAGCACCGACAGCTTGACAGGGAACGAGCAGTACTTC
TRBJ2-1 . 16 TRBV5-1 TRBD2 CASSPTTSGTIGEQFF TGCGCCAGCAGCCCGACAACTAGCGGGACAATCGGTGAGCAGTTCTTC
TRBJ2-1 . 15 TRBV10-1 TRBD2 CASSRSGTSYNEQFF TGCGCCAGCAGTCGCAGCGGGACCTCCTACAATGAGCAGTTCTTC
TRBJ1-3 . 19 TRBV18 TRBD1 CASSPPPGQGGPSGNTIYF TGTGCCAGCTCACCACCGCCCGGACAGGGCGGCCCCTCTGGAAACACCATATATTTT
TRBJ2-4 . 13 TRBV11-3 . CASSGGDKNIQYF TGTGCCAGCAGCGGAGGGGACAAAAACATTCAGTACTTC
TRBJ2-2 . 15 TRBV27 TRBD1 CASSFQSGGTGELFF TGTGCCAGCAGTTTCCAATCAGGGGGCACCGGGGAGCTGTTTTTT
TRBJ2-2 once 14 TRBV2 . CASSDGSETGELFF TGTGCCAGCAGTGACGGGAGCGAGACCGGGGAGCTGTTTTTT
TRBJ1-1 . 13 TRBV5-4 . CASSLAGSQEAFF TGTGCCAGCAGCTTGGCGGGGTCCCAGGAAGCTTTCTTT
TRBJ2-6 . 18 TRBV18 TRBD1 CASSRATGQISGANVLTF TGTGCCAGCTCACGTGCTACGGGACAGATCTCTGGGGCCAACGTCCTGACTTTC
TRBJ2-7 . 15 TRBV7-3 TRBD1 CASSLIGTDDYEQYF TGTGCCAGCAGCTTAATAGGGACAGATGATTACGAGCAGTACTTC
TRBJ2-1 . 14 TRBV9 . CASSAILGANEQFF TGTGCCAGCAGCGCAATCCTAGGTGCGAATGAGCAGTTCTTC
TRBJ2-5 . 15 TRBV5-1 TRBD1 CASSLAGTGKETQYF TGCGCCAGCAGCTTGGCGGGGACAGGGAAAGAGACCCAGTACTTC
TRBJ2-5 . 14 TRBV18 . CASSPRTEQETQYF TGTGCCAGCTCACCTAGGACAGAACAAGAGACCCAGTACTTC
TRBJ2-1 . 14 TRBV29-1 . CSVEGGTGISEQFF TGCAGCGTTGAAGGCGGGACGGGGATCAGTGAGCAGTTCTTC
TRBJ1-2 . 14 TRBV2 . CASSTQGSNYGYTF TGTGCCAGCAGTACACAGGGTTCTAACTATGGCTACACCTTC
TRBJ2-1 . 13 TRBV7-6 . CASSPEVGLKQFF TGTGCCAGCAGCCCGGAGGTGGGACTCAAGCAGTTCTTC
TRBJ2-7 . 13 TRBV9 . CASSPRDKGEQYF TGTGCCAGCAGCCCGCGGGATAAAGGCGAGCAGTACTTC
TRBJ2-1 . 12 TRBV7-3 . CASSILPSEQFF TGTGCCAGCAGCATACTGCCAAGTGAGCAGTTCTTC
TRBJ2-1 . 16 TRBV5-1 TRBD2 CASRGGTSDNYNEQFF TGCGCCAGCAGGGGGGGGACTAGCGATAACTACAATGAGCAGTTCTTC
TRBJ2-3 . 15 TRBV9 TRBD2 CASSGGKRERDTQYF TGTGCCAGCAGCGGGGGGAAGCGGGAAAGAGATACGCAGTATTTT
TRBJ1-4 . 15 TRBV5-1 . CASSLGTTTNEKLFF TGCGCCAGCAGCTTGGGGACAACAACTAATGAAAAACTGTTTTTT
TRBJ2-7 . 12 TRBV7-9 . CASGDGGYEQYF TGTGCCAGTGGGGACGGGGGCTACGAGCAGTACTTC
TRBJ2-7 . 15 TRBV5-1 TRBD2 CASSFDGRSSYEQYF TGCGCCAGCAGCTTCGACGGGAGGAGCTCCTACGAGCAGTACTTC
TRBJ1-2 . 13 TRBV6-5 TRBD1 CASSYDRGDGYTF TGTGCCAGCAGTTACGACAGGGGAGATGGCTACACCTTC
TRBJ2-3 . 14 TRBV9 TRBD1 CASSGTGSSDTQYF TGTGCCAGCAGCGGGACAGGGAGCTCAGATACGCAGTATTTT
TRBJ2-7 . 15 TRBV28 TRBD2 CASSEAGQISYEQYF TGTGCCAGCAGTGAAGCGGGGCAGATCTCCTACGAGCAGTACTTC
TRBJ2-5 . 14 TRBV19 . CASARAGPQETQYF TGTGCCTCCGCCCGGGCAGGGCCACAAGAGACCCAGTACTTC
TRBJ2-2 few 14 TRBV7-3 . CASSLDLGTGELFF TGTGCCAGCAGCTTGGACTTAGGCACCGGGGAGCTGTTTTTT
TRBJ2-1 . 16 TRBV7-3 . CASSLIGRGELNEQFF TGTGCCAGCAGCCTTATTGGGCGGGGAGAACTCAATGAGCAGTTCTTC
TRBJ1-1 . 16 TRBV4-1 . CASSQEGRGWGTEAFF TGCGCCAGCAGCCAAGAAGGGAGGGGCTGGGGCACTGAAGCTTTCTTT
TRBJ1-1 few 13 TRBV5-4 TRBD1 CASRDRMNTEAFF TGTGCCAGCCGGGACAGAATGAACACTGAAGCTTTCTTT
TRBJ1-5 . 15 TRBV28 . CASSKPQGLNQPQHF TGTGCCAGCAGTAAACCTCAGGGGCTCAATCAGCCCCAGCATTTT
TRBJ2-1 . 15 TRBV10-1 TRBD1 CASSRPRDRVNEQFF TGCGCCAGCAGTAGGCCCCGGGACAGGGTAAATGAGCAGTTCTTC
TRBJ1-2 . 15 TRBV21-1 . CASPFGQRTNYGYTF TGTGCCAGTCCCTTTGGTCAGAGGACTAACTATGGCTACACCTTC